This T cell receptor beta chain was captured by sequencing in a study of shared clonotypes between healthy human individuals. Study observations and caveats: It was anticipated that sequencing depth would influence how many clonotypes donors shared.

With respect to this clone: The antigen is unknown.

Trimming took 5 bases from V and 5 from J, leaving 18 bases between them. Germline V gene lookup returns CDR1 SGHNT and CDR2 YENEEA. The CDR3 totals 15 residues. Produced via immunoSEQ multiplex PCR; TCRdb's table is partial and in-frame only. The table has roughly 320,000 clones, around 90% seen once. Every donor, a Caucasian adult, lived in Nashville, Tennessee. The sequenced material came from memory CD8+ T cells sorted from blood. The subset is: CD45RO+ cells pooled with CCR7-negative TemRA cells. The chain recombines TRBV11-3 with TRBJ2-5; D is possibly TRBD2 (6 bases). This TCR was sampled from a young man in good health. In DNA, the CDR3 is TGTGCCAGCAGCACCCGTCATGCGGGGTGGGAGACCCAGTACTTC. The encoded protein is CASSTRHAGWETQYF.